Following are 3 T cell receptor beta chains from one sample sequenced in a study of shared clonotypes between healthy human individuals. Profiling relied on immunoSEQ multiplex PCR, and the TCRdb table lists in-frame clones only, not all of them. The sample yields 2 million to 2.5 million clones, 85% to 95% seen once. Input material: naive CD4+ T cells sorted from blood. Regarding subset: CD45RA+ positively selected. The origin of the receptors is a man aged 18-30 years in good health.

The chain recombines TRBV10-3 with TRBJ1-1, with D hard to call. In germline, CDR1 is ENHRY, CDR2 SYGVKD. The length of the CDR3 is 12 residues. The V end was cut by 2 bases, the J end by 7 bases, with 8 bases between. CDR3 sequence (DNA): TGTGCCATCAGTGAGCCGAAGCGTGAAGCTTTCTTT. It codes for CAISEPKREAFF.

The genes are TRBV4-1 and TRBJ2-1, with TRBD2 matching 7 bases. The CDR3 sequence is 20 residues long. Trimming removed 1 base from V and 8 bases from J; junction bases left unmatched: 23. Looked up from germline, CDR1 is MGHRA and CDR2 is YSYEKL. CDR3 nucleotide sequence: TGCGCCAGCAGCCAAGGTGACTTGCGGGGGAAGCTCTTTATGGGGTATGAGCAGTTCTTC. This sequence encodes CASSQGDLRGKLFMGYEQFF.

The rearrangement uses TRBV7-2 and TRBJ2-4; D is tentatively TRBD1 or TRBD2 (6 bases each). The V end was cut by 1 base, the J end by 5 bases, with 9 bases between. Germline CDR1 SGHTA, CDR2 FQGNSA. The length of the CDR3 is 14 residues. CDR3 coding DNA: TGTGCCAGCAGCTTAGACGGGGGCCAAAACATTCAGTACTTC. This encodes CASSLDGGQNIQYF.